Each of the 19 T cell receptor beta chains below was sequenced from the same sample in a study of control samples from healthy donors and cancer patients. Data came from immunoSEQ multiplex PCR; TCRdb stores just in-frame clones and leaves some out. The data contain over 100,000 clones, around 90% of them seen just once; the ten biggest clones take up about 2.5%. The sequenced sample was blood. All receptors derive from a middle-aged man in good health.

This clone was found a few times. The gene calls are TRBV5-5 and TRBJ2-7; D gene ambiguous. The CDR3 runs 13 residues. V was pared by 2 bases and J by 3 bases, with 9 bases between. CDR1 is SGHKS and CDR2 is YYEKEE in the germline V gene (reference sequence). This chain's CDR3 is CASSFHPNYEQYF. The CDR3 coding sequence is TGTGCCAGCAGCTTCCACCCCAACTACGAGCAGTACTTC.

J is TRBJ2-7 and V is TRBV12-5, with TRBD1 matching over 8 bases. CDR1 and CDR2 (germline): LGHNT, FRNRAP. The CDR3 length is 15 residues. V lost 5 bases to trimming and J lost 1 base; unmatched junction nucleotides: 7. CDR3 nucleotide sequence: TGTGCTAGTGGTCAACGACAGGGGATTTCCTACGAGCAGTACTTC. Its protein is CASGQRQGISYEQYF.

The chain combines TRBV5-1 with TRBJ2-1; D is possibly TRBD1 (6 bases). The length of the CDR3 is 19 residues. CDR1 and CDR2 from the germline V gene are SGHRS and YFSETQ. V was trimmed by 4 bases and J by 0 bases, leaving 23 bases between them. Here the CDR3 DNA reads TGCGCCAGCAGCCCCAAGCCCAATACAGGGACGAGCTCCTACAATGAGCAGTTCTTC. This codes for CASSPKPNTGTSSYNEQFF.

The chain has TRBV5-4 and TRBJ2-6; D is perhaps TRBD1 (6 bases). CDR1 and CDR2 from the germline V gene are SGHNT and YYREEE (reference sequence). The CDR3 contains 17 residues. Trimming took 4 bases from V and 2 from J, leaving 16 bases between them. CDR3 sequence (DNA): TGTGCCAGCAGCCGGACTTCAGGGGTCACTGGGGCCAACGTCCTGACTTTC. It encodes CASSRTSGVTGANVLTF.

The chain links TRBV28 to TRBJ2-5; D unclear. V gave up 6 bases and J gave up 7 bases, with 21 bases separating them. CDR3 length: 15 amino acids. The germline V gene has CDR1 MDHEN and CDR2 SYDVKM. For the CDR3, the DNA is TGTGCCAGCAGACTTAAGGGTCGTGGTGATCGGACCCAGTACTTC. It encodes CASRLKGRGDRTQYF.

This rearrangement joins TRBV2 to TRBJ1-6; TRBD1 is a possible D gene (5 bases). The CDR3 has 14 amino acids. Germline V gene data show CDR1 as SNHLY and CDR2 as FYNNEI. V was cut by 6 bases and J by 11 bases, with 17 bases left in between. In DNA, the CDR3 is TGTGCCAGCAGGCAGGGTTTGGGAGCAGCACCCCTCCACTTT. Translated: CASRQGLGAAPLHF.

The chain carries TRBV7-8 and TRBJ1-3; D unclear. V lost 3 bases and J lost 2, with 14 bases in between. The CDR3 is made up of 16 amino acids. Per germline, CDR1 SGHVS and CDR2 FQNEAQ. CDR3 loop: CASSFFRDKPGNTIYF. CDR3 DNA sequence: TGTGCCAGCAGCTTTTTTCGGGATAAACCTGGAAACACCATATATTTT.

The V call is TRBV5-1, the J call TRBJ2-1; 7 nucleotides agree with TRBD1. Germline V gene lookup returns CDR1 SGHRS and CDR2 YFSETQ. The trim removed 4 bases at V and 9 bases at J, leaving 10 bases unmatched. CDR3 length equals 14 residues. The DNA for the CDR3 is TGCGCCAGCAGCAAGGGACAGCAGATGGGTGAGCAGTTCTTC. Protein sequence: CASSKGQQMGEQFF.

Only a few counts were recorded for this clone. An end of the junction does not agree with germline; a read error may underlie this. The chain is built from TRBV3-1 (or the pseudogene TRBV3-2) and TRBJ2-1, with 9 bases fitting TRBD1. Germline-derived CDR1 and CDR2 are LGHDT and YNNKEL (reference sequence). The CDR3 is made up of 13 amino acids. CDR3 in amino acids: CASSLGTGTGLVF. CDR3 coding DNA: TGTGCCAGCAGCCTAGGGACGGGGACAGGGCTAGTCTTC.

This chain uses TRBV2 with TRBJ1-3, with D possibly matching TRBD1 (6 bases). The CDR3 totals 15 residues. Germline CDR1 and CDR2: SNHLY and FYNNEI. Trimming cost V 2 bases and J 3 bases, with 11 bases left between them. The CDR3 nucleotides are TGTGCCAGCAGTGAATCAGGGGCGGGTGGAAACACCATATATTTT. This codes for CASSESGAGGNTIYF.

In DNA, the CDR3 is TGTGCCAGCAGCCCCTTCACCGGGGAGCTGTTTTTT. Its protein product is CASSPFTGELFF. The rearrangement uses TRBV7-9 and TRBJ2-2, with no clear D. The CDR3 runs 12 residues. CDR1 and CDR2 from the germline V gene are SEHNR and FQNEAQ (reference sequence). V shed 5 bases and J shed 4 bases, with 5 bases lying between them.

The V call is TRBV27, the J call TRBJ2-7; a weak D match, TRBD2 (5 bases). The CDR3 loop spans 18 amino acids. CDR1 and CDR2 from the germline V gene are MNHEY and SMNVEV (reference sequence). The ends were cut back, 5 bases at V and 3 bases at J, with 26 bases in the middle. CDR3 loop: CASSPSPREELGLYEQYF. The DNA for the CDR3 is TGTGCCAGCAGTCCAAGCCCCCGAGAGGAACTAGGCCTCTACGAGCAGTACTTC.

V and J are TRBV6-1 and TRBJ1-5; 7 bases agree with TRBD1. Germline CDR1 is MNHNS and CDR2 is SASEGT. V was clipped by 2 bases and J by 6 bases; unmatched bases: 10. The CDR3 covers 16 residues. CDR3 sequence: CASSEFPTGKSQPQHF. DNA for the CDR3: TGTGCCAGCAGTGAATTTCCGACAGGGAAGAGTCAGCCCCAGCATTTT.

The V call is TRBV5-4, the J call TRBJ2-6; the D gene is possibly TRBD1 (6 bases). Germline V gene data show CDR1 as SGHNT and CDR2 as YYREEE (reference sequence). The V gene lost 4 bases and the J gene lost 1 base, with 12 bases spanning the gap. The CDR3 totals 16 residues. The DNA of the CDR3 is TGTGCCAGCAGCACCCCACAGGGATCTGGGGCCAACGTCCTGACTTTC. Translation: CASSTPQGSGANVLTF.

The table lists this clone with a count of one. The chain has TRBV6-5 and TRBJ1-4; D uncertain. The V end lost 2 bases, the J end lost 0 bases, and 7 bases lay between the germline ends. The length of the CDR3 is 15 residues. From germline, CDR1 is MNHEY and CDR2 SVGAGI. DNA for the CDR3: TGTGCCAGCAGTTACCTGGATGCAACTAATGAAAAACTGTTTTTT. Its protein product is CASSYLDATNEKLFF.

The J gene is TRBJ2-4, the V gene TRBV2, with a possible D match to TRBD1 (5 bases). Germline CDR1 reads SNHLY; CDR2 reads FYNNEI. This CDR3 has 11 amino acids. V was trimmed by 9 bases and J by 10 bases, leaving 13 bases between them. For the CDR3, the DNA is TGTGCCAGTAGGGCAGGGCAAATTCAGTACTTC. It is translated as CASRAGQIQYF.

DNA of the CDR3: TGTGCCAGCTCCTTCGTTGGCACCGGGGAGCTGTTTTTT. As protein: CASSFVGTGELFF. V and J are TRBV28 and TRBJ2-2, with D unresolved. The CDR3 has 13 amino acids. The germline V gene has CDR1 MDHEN and CDR2 SYDVKM. V lost 8 bases to trimming and J lost 4 bases, with 11 bases between them.

CDR3 DNA: TGTGCCAGCAGCCCGAATGGGGGGCGCGAGCAGTACTTC. Translation: CASSPNGGREQYF. This chain connects TRBV6-5 to TRBJ2-7; TRBD1 or TRBD2 may be the D gene (6 bases each). Per the germline V gene, CDR1 is MNHEY and CDR2 is SVGAGI. The CDR3 extends over 13 amino acids. Trimming removed 6 bases at V and 6 bases at J, with 15 bases between.

The chain uses TRBV7-2 and TRBJ1-4; the D is unclear. In germline, CDR1 is SGHTA, CDR2 FQGNSA. The CDR3 consists of 16 residues. V lost 6 bases to trimming and J lost 0 bases, with 14 bases between them. The CDR3 sequence is CASSPGRFSTNEKLFF. The CDR3 nucleotides are TGTGCCAGCAGTCCAGGCCGCTTTTCAACTAATGAAAAACTGTTTTTT.